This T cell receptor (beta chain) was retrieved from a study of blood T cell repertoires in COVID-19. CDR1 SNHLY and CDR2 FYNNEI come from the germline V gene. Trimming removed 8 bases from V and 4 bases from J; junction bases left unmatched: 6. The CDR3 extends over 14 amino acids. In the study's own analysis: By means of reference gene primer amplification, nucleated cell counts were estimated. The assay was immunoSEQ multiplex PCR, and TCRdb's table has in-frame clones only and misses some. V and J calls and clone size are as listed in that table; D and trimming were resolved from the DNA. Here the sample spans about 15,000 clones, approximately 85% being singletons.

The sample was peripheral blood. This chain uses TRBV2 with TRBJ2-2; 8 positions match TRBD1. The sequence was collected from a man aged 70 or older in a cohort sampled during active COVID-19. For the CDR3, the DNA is TGTGCCAGCGGACGGACAGGGCTCACCGGGGAGCTGTTTTTT. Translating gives CASGRTGLTGELFF.